This record looks at one TCR beta chain sequence and its context. This entry is derived from a study of PD-1 blockade in classical Hodgkin lymphoma. Every patient relapsed after autologous stem cell transplantation, and brentuximab vedotin exposure varied. Libraries were prepared by immunoSEQ multiplex PCR; TCRdb keeps only in-frame clonotypes and omits some of them. Of around 20,000 clones in the sample, roughly 89% were seen once. Germline CDR1 and CDR2: SGHRS and YFSETQ. There are 15 residues in the CDR3. V gave up 6 bases and J gave up 3 bases, with 15 bases separating them. The sequence came from a human donor with classical Hodgkin lymphoma. The genes are TRBV5-1 and TRBJ1-4, with a weak D call TRBD1 (6 bases). Sequenced material: peripheral blood mononuclear cells (PBMCs), taken before the second cycle of nivolumab. The CDR3 protein is CASTSGAGANEKLFF. For the CDR3, the DNA is TGCGCCAGCACCTCGGGGGCAGGGGCTAATGAAAAACTGTTTTTT.